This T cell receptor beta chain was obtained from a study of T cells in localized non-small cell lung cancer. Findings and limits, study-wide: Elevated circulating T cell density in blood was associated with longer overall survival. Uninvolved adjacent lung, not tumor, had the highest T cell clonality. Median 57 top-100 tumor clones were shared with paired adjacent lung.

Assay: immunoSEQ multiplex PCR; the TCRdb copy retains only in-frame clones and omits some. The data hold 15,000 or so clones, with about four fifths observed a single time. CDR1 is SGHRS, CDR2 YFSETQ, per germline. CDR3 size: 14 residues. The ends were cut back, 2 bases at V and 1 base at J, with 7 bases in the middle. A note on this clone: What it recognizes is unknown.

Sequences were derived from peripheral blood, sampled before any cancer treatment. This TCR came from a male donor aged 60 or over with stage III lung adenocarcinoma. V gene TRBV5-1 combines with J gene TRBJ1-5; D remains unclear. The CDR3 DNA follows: TGCGCCAGCAGCTTAGGTTTCAGCAATCAGCCCCAGCATTTT. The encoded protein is CASSLGFSNQPQHF.